This T cell receptor beta chain was captured in a study of blood T cell repertoires in COVID-19. Sequencing used immunoSEQ multiplex PCR; TCRdb keeps in-frame clones, though not all of them. The repertoire holds some 240,000 clones, approximately 88% seen once, with roughly 10% in the top ten. Germline values: CDR1 MNHEY, CDR2 SVGEGT. The CDR3 spans 16 residues. Trimming at V came to 4 bases and at J to 7 bases, leaving 12 bases not matched to a gene. This chain uses TRBV6-2 or TRBV6-3 with TRBJ2-7; TRBD2 aligns across 11 bases. The specimen was peripheral blood. This sequence originates from an older woman with COVID-19, enrolled during active disease. In DNA, the CDR3 is TGTGCCAGCAGTTCCGATACTAGCGGGAGAGGGCGGGAGCAGTACTTC. It encodes CASSSDTSGRGREQYF.